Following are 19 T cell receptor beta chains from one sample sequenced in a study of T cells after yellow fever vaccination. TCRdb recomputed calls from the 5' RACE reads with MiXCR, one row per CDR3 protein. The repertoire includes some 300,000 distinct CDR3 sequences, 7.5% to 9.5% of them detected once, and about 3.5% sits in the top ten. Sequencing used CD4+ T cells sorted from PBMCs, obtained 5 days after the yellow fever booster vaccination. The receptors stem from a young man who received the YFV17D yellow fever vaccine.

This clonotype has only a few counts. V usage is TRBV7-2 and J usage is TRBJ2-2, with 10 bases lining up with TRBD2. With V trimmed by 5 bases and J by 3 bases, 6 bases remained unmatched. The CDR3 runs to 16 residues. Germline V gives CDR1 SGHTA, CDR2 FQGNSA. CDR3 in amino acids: CASSRAGGQDTGELFF. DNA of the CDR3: TGTGCCAGCAGCCGAGCGGGGGGGCAGGACACCGGGGAGCTGTTTTTT.

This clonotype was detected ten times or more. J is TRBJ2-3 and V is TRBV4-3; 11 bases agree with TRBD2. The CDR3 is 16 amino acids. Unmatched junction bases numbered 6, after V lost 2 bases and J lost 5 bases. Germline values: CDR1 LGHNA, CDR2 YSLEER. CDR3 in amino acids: CASSQSPSGGKDTQYF. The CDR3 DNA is TGCGCCAGCAGCCAAAGCCCTAGCGGGGGGAAAGATACGCAGTATTTT.

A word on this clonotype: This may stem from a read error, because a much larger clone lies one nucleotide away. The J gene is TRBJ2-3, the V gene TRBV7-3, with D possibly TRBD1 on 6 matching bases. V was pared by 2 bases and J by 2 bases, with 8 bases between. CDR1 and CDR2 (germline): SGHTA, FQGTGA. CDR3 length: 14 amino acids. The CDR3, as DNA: TGTGCCAGCAGCTTACAGGGGATCACAGATACGCAGTATTTT. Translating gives CASSLQGITDTQYF.

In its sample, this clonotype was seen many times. In nucleotides, the CDR3 is TGTGCCAGCAGTCCCCAGGAGGGTACAGGAAACACCATATATTTT. This translates into CASSPQEGTGNTIYF. V gene TRBV12-3 or TRBV12-4 combines with J gene TRBJ1-3; D ambiguous. The CDR3 is 15 amino acids. The V end was cut by 5 bases, the J end by 4 bases, with 15 bases between.

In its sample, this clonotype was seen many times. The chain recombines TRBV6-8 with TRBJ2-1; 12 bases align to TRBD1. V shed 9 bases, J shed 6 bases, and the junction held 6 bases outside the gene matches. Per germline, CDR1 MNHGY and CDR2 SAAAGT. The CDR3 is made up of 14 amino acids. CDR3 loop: CARGMGQGANEQFF. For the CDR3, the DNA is TGTGCCAGAGGGATGGGACAGGGGGCCAATGAGCAGTTCTTC.

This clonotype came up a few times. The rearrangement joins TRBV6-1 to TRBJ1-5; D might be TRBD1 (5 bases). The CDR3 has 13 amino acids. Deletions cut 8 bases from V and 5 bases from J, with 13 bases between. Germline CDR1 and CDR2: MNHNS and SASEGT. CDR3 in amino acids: CASEVRGDQPQHF. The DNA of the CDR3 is TGTGCCAGCGAAGTTAGGGGAGATCAGCCCCAGCATTTT.

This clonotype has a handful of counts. This chain's CDR3 is CSAGSGGAPNYGYTF. CDR3 in DNA: TGCAGTGCTGGCTCTGGGGGGGCCCCTAACTATGGCTACACCTTC. The chain links TRBV20-1 to TRBJ1-2; D perhaps matches TRBD1 (6 bases). V was clipped by 5 bases and J by 0 bases, with 16 bases between them. Per germline, CDR1 DFQATT and CDR2 SNEGSKA (reference sequence). The CDR3 totals 15 residues.

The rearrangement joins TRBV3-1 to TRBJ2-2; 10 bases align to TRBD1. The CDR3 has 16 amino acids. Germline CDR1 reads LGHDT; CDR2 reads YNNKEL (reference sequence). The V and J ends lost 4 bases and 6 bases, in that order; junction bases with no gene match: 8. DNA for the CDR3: TGTGCCAGCAGCCCCCACCGGGACAGGGGTGCCGGGGAGCTGTTTTTT. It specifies CASSPHRDRGAGELFF.

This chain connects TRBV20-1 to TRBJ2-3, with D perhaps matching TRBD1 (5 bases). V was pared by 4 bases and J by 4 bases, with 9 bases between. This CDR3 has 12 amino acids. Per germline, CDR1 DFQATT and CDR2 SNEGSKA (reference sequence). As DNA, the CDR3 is TGCAGTGCTACACAGGTGGCAGATACGCAGTATTTT. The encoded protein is CSATQVADTQYF.

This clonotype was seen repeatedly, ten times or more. CDR3 nucleotide sequence: TGTGCCAGCACCGATACGAACACCGGGGAGCTGTTTTTT. Its protein is CASTDTNTGELFF. This chain connects TRBV11-2 to TRBJ2-2; no firm D call. There are 13 residues in the CDR3. With 7 bases removed from V and 0 bases from J, the gap between germline ends came to 6 bases. From germline, CDR1 is SGHAT and CDR2 FQNNGV.

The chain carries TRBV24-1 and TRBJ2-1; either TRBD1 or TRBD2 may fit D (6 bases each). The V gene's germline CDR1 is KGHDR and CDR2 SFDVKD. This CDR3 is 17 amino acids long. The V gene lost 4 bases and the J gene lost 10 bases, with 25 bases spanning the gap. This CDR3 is CATSDRYQLGGPHEQFF. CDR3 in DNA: TGTGCCACCAGTGACCGGTACCAGCTCGGGGGCCCACACGAGCAGTTCTTC.

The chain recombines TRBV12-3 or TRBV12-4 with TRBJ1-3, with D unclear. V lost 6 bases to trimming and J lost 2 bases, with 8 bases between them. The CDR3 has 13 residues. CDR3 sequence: CASSPPAGNTIYF. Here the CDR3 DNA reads TGTGCCAGCAGCCCCCCGGCTGGAAACACCATATATTTT.

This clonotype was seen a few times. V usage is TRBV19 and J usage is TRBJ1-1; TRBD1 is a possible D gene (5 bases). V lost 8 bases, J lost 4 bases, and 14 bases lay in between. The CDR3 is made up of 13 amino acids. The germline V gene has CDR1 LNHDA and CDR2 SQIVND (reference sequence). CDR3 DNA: TGTGCCAGTGCAGCTCGGGACGGCACTGAAGCTTTCTTT. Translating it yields CASAARDGTEAFF.

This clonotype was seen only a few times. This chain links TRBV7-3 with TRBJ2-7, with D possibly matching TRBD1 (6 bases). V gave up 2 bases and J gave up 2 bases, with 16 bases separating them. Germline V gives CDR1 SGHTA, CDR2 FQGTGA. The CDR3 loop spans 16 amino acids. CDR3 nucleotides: TGTGCCAGCAGCTTAGCGGCAGGGGCCTCCACCTACGAGCAGTACTTC. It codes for CASSLAAGASTYEQYF.

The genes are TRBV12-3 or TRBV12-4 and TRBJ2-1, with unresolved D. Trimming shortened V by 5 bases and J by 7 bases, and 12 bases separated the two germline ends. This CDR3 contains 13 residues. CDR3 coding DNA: TGTGCCAGCAGTAGCTTCCTTGAGAATGAGCAGTTCTTC. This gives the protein CASSSFLENEQFF.

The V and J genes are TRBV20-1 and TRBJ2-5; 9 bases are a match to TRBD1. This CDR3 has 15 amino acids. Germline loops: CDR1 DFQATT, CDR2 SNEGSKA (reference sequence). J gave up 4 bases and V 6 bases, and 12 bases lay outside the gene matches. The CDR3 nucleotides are TGCAGTGCCACTGACAGGGGGTATTCGAGAGAGACCCAGTACTTC. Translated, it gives CSATDRGYSRETQYF.

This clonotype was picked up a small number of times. The CDR3 protein is CASSEQAKGGYTF. The CDR3 DNA follows: TGTGCCAGCAGTGAACAGGCGAAGGGTGGCTACACCTTC. V usage is TRBV2 and J usage is TRBJ1-2; D remains unclear. CDR3 length: 13 amino acids. Trimming left V 2 bases short and J 7 bases short, with 11 bases between. Per germline, CDR1 SNHLY and CDR2 FYNNEI.

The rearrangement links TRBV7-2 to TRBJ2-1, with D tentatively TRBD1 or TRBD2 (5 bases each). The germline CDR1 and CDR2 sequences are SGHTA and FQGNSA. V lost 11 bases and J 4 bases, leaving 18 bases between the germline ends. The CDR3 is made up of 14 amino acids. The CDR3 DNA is TGTGCCTCCCAGATCGGGGCCCTTTACAATGAGCAGTTCTTC. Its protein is CASQIGALYNEQFF.

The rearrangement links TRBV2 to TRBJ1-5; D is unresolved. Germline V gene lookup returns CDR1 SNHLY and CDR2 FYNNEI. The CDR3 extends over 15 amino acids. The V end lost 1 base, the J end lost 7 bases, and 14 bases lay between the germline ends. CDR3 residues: CASSEEFVVVQPQHF. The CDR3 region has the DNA TGTGCCAGCAGTGAAGAATTTGTAGTGGTCCAGCCCCAGCATTTT.